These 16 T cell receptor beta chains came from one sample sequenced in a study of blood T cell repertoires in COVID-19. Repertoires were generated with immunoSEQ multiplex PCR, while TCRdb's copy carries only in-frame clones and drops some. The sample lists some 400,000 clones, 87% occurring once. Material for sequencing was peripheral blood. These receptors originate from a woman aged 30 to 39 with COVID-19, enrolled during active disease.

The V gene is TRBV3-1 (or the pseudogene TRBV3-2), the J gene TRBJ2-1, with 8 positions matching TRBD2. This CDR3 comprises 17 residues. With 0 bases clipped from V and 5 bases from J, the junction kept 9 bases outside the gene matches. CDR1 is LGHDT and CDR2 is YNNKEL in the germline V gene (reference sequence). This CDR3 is CASSQDKSGRPNNEQFF. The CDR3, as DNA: TGTGCCAGCAGCCAAGATAAAAGCGGGAGACCGAACAATGAGCAGTTCTTC.

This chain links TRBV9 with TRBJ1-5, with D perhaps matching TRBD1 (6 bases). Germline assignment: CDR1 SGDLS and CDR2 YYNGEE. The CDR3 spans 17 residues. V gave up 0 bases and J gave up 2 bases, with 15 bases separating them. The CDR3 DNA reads TGTGCCAGCAGCGTAGCCGGTAAACAGGGAGGCAATCAGCCCCAGCATTTT. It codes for CASSVAGKQGGNQPQHF.

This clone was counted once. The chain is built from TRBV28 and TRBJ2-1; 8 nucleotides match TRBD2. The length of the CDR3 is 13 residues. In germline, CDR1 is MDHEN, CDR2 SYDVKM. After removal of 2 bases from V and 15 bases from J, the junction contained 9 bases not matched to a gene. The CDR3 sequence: CASSLGVSGGRFF. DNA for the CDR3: TGTGCCAGCAGTTTAGGTGTCAGCGGGGGTCGGTTCTTC.

The CDR3, as DNA: TGTGCCAGCAGCTTAGAAGGAGGAGAACAGCCCCAGCATTTT. Its protein product is CASSLEGGEQPQHF. The chain combines TRBV7-9 with TRBJ1-5; D remains ambiguous. CDR1 is SEHNR and CDR2 is FQNEAQ in the germline V gene (reference sequence). The length of the CDR3 is 14 residues. V was clipped by 1 base and J by 7 bases, with 11 bases between them.

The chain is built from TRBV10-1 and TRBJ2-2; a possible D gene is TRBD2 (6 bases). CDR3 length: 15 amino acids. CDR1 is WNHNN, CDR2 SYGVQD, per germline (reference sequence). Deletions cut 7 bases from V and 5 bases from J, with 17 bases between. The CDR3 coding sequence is TGCGCCAGCACCGAAGGAGGGAAGGGGACCGGGGAGCTGTTTTTT. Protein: CASTEGGKGTGELFF.

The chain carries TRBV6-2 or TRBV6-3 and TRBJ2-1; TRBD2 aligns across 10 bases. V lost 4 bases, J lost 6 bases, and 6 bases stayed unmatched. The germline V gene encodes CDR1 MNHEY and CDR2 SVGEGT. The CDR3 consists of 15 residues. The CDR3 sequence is CASSLAGGSANEQFF. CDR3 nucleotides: TGTGCCAGCAGTTTAGCGGGAGGCAGCGCCAATGAGCAGTTCTTC.

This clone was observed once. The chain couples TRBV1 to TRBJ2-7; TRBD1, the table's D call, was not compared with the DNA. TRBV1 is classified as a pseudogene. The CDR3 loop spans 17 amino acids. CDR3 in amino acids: CTSSQKQSGTASYEQYF. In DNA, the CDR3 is TGCACCAGCAGCCAAAAGCAGTCTGGGACAGCCTCCTACGAGCAGTACTTC.

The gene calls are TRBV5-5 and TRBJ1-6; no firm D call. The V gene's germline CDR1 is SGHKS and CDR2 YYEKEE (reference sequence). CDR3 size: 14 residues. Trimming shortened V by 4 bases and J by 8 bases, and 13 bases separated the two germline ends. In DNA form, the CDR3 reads TGTGCCAGCAGCCTGGGCCGGAGGGATTCACCCCTCCACTTT. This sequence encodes CASSLGRRDSPLHF.

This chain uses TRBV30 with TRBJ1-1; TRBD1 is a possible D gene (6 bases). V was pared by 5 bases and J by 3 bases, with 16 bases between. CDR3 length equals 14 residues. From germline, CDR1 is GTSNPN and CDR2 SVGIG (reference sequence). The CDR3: CAWVGRDRYTEAFF. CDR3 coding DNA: TGTGCCTGGGTAGGGCGAGACAGGTACACTGAAGCTTTCTTT.

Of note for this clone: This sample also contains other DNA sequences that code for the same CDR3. The CDR3 nucleotides are TGTGCCAGCAGCTTATCTAGGGGGAATACGCAGTATTTT. This translates into CASSLSRGNTQYF. The V call is TRBV7-3, the J call TRBJ2-3, with D possibly being TRBD1 (6 bases). The CDR3 sequence is 13 residues long. Germline V gene lookup returns CDR1 SGHTA and CDR2 FQGTGA. The V end lost 2 bases, the J end lost 7 bases, and 10 bases lay between the germline ends.

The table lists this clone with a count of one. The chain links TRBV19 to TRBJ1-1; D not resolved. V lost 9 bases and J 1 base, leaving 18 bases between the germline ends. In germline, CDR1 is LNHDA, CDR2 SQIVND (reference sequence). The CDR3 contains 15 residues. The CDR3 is CASSHGRRRNTEAFF. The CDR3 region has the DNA TGTGCCAGCTCCCACGGCCGGAGGAGGAACACTGAAGCTTTCTTT.

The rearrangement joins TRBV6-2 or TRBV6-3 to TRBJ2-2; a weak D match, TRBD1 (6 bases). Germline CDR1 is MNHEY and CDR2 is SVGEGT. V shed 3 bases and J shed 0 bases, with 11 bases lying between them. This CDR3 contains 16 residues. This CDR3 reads CASSYNRVSNTGELFF. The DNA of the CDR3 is TGTGCCAGCAGTTATAACAGGGTGTCGAACACCGGGGAGCTGTTTTTT.

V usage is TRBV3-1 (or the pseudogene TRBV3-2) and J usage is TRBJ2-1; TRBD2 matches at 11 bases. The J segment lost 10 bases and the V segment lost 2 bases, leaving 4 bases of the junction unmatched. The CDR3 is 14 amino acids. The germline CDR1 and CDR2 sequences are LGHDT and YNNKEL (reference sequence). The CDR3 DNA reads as TGTGCCAGCAGCCAACTTCTAGCGGGAGGAGAGCAGTTCTTC. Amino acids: CASSQLLAGGEQFF.

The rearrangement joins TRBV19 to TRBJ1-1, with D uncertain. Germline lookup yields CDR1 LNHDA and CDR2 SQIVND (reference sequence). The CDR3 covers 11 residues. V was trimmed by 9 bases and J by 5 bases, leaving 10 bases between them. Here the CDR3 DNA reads TGTGCCAGCGCCGGGAGGACTGAAGCTTTCTTT. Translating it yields CASAGRTEAFF.

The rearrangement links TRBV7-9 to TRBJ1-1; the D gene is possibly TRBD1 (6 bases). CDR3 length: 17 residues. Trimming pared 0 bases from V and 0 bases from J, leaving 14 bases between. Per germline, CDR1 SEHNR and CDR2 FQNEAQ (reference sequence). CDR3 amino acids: CASSLAHLGGVNTEAFF. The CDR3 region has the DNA TGTGCCAGCAGCTTAGCCCATCTAGGGGGGGTGAACACTGAAGCTTTCTTT.

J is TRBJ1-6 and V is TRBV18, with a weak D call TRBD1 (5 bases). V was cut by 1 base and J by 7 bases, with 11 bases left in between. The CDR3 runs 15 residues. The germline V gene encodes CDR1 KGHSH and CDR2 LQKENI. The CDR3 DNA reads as TGTGCCAGCTCACCACAGGGGTCTGGCAATTCACCCCTCCACTTT. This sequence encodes CASSPQGSGNSPLHF. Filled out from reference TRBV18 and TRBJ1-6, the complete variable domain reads NAGVMQNPRHLVRRRGQEARLRCSPMKGHSHVYWYRQLPEEGLKFMVYLQKENIIDESGMPKERFSAEFPKEGPSILRIQQVVRGDSAAYFCASSPQGSGNSPLHFGNGTRLTVT.